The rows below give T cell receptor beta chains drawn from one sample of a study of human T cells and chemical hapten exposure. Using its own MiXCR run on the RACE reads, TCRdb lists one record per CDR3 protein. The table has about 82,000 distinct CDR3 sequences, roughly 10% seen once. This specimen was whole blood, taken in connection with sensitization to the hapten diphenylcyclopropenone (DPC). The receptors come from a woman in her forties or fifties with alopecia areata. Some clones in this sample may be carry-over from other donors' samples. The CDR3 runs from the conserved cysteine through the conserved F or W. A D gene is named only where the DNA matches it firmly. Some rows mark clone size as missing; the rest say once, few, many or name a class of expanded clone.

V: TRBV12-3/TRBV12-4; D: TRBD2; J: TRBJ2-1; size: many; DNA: TGTGCCAGCAGTTTAGCGGGGGGGAGCTCCTACAATGAGCAGTTCTTC; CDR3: CASSLAGGSSYNEQFF
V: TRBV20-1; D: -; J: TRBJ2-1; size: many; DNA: TGCAGTGCTAGAGTCCGACTAGGGGTAGTGAATGAGCAGTTCTTC; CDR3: CSARVRLGVVNEQFF
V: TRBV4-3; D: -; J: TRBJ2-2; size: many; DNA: TGCGCCAGCAGCCAAGTACGGAACACCGGGGAGCTGTTTTTT; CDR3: CASSQVRNTGELFF
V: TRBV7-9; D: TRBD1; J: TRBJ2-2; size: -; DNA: TGTGCCAGCAGCCAAAACAGGGGGCGCACCGGGGAGCTGTTTTTT; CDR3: CASSQNRGRTGELFF
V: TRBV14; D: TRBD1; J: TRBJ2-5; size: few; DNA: TGTGCCAGCAGCAACTACAGGGGGGAGACCCAGTACTTC; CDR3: CASSNYRGETQYF
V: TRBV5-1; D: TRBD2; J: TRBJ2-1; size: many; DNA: TGCGCCAGCAGCTTGGCCACTAGCGGGAGCCGGAATGAGCAGTTCTTC; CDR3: CASSLATSGSRNEQFF
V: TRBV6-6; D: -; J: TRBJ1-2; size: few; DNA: TGTGCCAGCAGTTACAGGGGCGCCCCTCTAGGCTATGGCTACACCTTC; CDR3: CASSYRGAPLGYGYTF
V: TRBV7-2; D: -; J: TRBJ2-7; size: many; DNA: TGTGCCAGCAGCACGCTCGGTGGGTACGAGCAGTACTTC; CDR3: CASSTLGGYEQYF
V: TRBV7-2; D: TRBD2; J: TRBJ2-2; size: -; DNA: TGTGCCAGCAGCTTAACTTCTAGCGGGAGGGCCGGCACCGGGGAGCTGTTTTTT; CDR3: CASSLTSSGRAGTGELFF
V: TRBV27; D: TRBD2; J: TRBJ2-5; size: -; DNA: TGTGCCGGCAAAGGCCTGGGACTAGCGGAAGAGACCCAGTACTTC; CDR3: CAGKGLGLAEETQYF
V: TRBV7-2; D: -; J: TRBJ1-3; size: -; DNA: TGTGCCAGCAGTTCCAGGCCGGGGAACACCATATATTTT; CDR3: CASSSRPGNTIYF
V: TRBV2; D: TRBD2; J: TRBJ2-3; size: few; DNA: TGTGCCGGGACTAGCTCCTCGACCGTCACAGATACGCAGTATTTT; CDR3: CAGTSSSTVTDTQYF
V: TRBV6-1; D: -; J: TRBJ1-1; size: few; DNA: TGTGCCGGCAACACCGCCCGGAACACTGAAGCTTTCTTT; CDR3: CAGNTARNTEAFF
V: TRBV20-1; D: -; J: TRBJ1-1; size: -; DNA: TGCAGTGCTACCGGAATCGGGGGAACTGAAGCTTTCTTT; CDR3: CSATGIGGTEAFF
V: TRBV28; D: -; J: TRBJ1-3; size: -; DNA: TGTGCCAGCAGTGCGGGCCCTGGAAACACCATATATTTT; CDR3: CASSAGPGNTIYF
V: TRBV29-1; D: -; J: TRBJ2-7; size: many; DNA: TGCAGCGTTGGGAGTACCGGGACGGTATCCTACGAGCAGTACTTC; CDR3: CSVGSTGTVSYEQYF
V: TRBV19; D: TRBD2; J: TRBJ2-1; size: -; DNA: TGTGCCACCAGGGCTACTAGCGGGACCGATGAGCAGTTCTTC; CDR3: CATRATSGTDEQFF
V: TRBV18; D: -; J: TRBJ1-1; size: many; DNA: TGTGCCAGCTCACCATCGGCGGGCTCGAACACTGAAGCTTTCTTT; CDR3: CASSPSAGSNTEAFF
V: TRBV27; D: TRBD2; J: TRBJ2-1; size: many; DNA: TGTGCCAGCAGCCCGACGAGACTAGCGGGAAAAAATGAGCAGTTCTTC; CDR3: CASSPTRLAGKNEQFF
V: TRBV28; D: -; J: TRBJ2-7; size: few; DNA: TGTGCCGCTGGGTTGGCGTTATCCTACGAGCAGTACTTC; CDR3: CAAGLALSYEQYF
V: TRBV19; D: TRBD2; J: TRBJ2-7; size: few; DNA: TGTGCCAGTAGTAGGGCGGGAGCAAGCTCCTACGAGCAGTACTTC; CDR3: CASSRAGASSYEQYF
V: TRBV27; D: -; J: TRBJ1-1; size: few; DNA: TGTGCCAGCAGGAATGCAGGGGAGAGGACTGAAGCTTTCTTT; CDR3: CASRNAGERTEAFF
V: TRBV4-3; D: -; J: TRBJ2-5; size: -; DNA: TGCGCCAGCAGCCAAGTAAAGGGTACTGGGCGAGAGACCCAGTACTTC; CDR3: CASSQVKGTGRETQYF
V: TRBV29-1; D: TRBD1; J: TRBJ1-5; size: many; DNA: TGCAGCGTTGGGGACAGCCTAAATCAGCCCCAGCATTTT; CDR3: CSVGDSLNQPQHF
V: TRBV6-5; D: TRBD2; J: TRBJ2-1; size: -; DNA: TGTGCCAGCAGACCTGGACTAGCGGGATTCAATGAGCAGTTCTTC; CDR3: CASRPGLAGFNEQFF
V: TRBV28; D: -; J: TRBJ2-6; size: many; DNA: TGTGCCAGCCAAACATGGGGGGCCAACGTCCTGACTTTC; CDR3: CASQTWGANVLTF
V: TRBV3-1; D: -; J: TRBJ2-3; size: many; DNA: TGTGCCAGCAGCCTCCTGACTAGCACAGATACGCAGTATTTT; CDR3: CASSLLTSTDTQYF
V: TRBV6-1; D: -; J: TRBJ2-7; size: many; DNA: TGTGCCAGTGGGGAGTTTAAGTACGAGCAGTACTTC; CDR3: CASGEFKYEQYF
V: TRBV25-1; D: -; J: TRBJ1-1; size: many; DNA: TGTGCCAGCAGTGATACGGGGCGGGGCACTGAAGCTTTCTTT; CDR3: CASSDTGRGTEAFF
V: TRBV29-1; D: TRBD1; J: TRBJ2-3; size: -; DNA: TGCAGCGTTTTGACAGGGGGGCAGTATTTT; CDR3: CSVLTGGQYF
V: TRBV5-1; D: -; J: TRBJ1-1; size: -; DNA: TGCGCCAGCCAGGGATCCACTGAAGCTTTCTTT; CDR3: CASQGSTEAFF
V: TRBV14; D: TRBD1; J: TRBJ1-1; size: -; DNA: TGTGCCAGCAGCCAAGAACCGGGACAGTGGAAAGCTTTCTTT; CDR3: CASSQEPGQWKAFF
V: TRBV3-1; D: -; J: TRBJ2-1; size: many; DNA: TGTGCCAGCAGCCGCATCTCGGAGGGTTGGGTCTACAATGAGCAGTTCTTC; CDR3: CASSRISEGWVYNEQFF
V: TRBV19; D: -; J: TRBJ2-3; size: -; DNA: TGTGCCAGTAGAACCGCGACAGGCACAGATACGCAGTATTTT; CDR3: CASRTATGTDTQYF
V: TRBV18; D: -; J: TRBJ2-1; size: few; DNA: TGTGCCAGCTCATTTCAGATCTCCGAGTACAATGAGCAGTTCTTC; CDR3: CASSFQISEYNEQFF
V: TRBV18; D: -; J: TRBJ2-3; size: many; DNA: TGTGCCAGCTCACCACAGGGCTCGGATACGCAGTATTTT; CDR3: CASSPQGSDTQYF
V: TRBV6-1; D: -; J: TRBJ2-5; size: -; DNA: TGTGCCAGCAGTGAGACTGGTCTGGAGACCCAGTACTTC; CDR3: CASSETGLETQYF
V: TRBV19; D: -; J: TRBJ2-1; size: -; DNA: TGTGCCAGTAGTCCAGGGTCCCAGCGCAATGAGCAGTTCTTC; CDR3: CASSPGSQRNEQFF
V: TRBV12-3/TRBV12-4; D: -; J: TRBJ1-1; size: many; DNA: TGTGCCAGCAGTTTATTGTCAGGGCTGAACACTGAAGCTTTCTTT; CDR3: CASSLLSGLNTEAFF
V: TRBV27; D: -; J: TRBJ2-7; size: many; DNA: TGTGCCAGCAGTGTTACCGGGGCCAACTACGAGCAGTACTTC; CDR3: CASSVTGANYEQYF
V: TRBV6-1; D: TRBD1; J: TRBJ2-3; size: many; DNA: TGTGCCAGCAGTGAAGCCATCCAGGGGGCGCACACAGATACGCAGTATTTT; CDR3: CASSEAIQGAHTDTQYF